These T cell receptor beta chains were read from a single sample in a study of OX40 agonist ivuxolimab in advanced cancers. Data came from immunoSEQ multiplex PCR; TCRdb stores just in-frame clones and leaves some out. The sample shows fewer than 90,000 clones, 88% of them seen only once. Sequencing used CD4+ or CD8+ T cells sorted from blood, obtained in a trial of the OX40 agonist ivuxolimab. The receptors shown here come from an adult with an advanced solid tumor such as melanoma, head and neck, liver or kidney cancer. The CDR3 runs from the conserved cysteine through the conserved F or W. A D gene is named only where the DNA matches it firmly. Clone size, where shown, is once, few, many, or a class for clones that have expanded.

d_gene,j_gene,abundance,v_gene,len,CDR3nt,CDR3aa
TRBD2,TRBJ2-1,NA,TRBV4-3,17,TGCGCCAGCAGCCAAGACGCACTAGCGCCCTTAGGAGATGAGCAGTTCTTC,CASSQDALAPLGDEQFF
TRBD2,TRBJ2-1,NA,TRBV10-3,13,TGTGCCATCAGGACTAGCGGGGGCAATGAGCAGTTCTTC,CAIRTSGGNEQFF
NA,TRBJ2-7,NA,TRBV11-1,13,TGTGCCAGCAGCTTAGGGACGGATGGGCATCAGTACTTC,CASSLGTDGHQYF
NA,TRBJ2-1,NA,TRBV15,12,TGTGCCACCAGCAGAGATGGTTGGGAGCAGTTCTTC,CATSRDGWEQFF
NA,TRBJ2-5,NA,TRBV11-2,13,TGTGCCAGCAGCCCAGGGATGCAAGAGACCCAGTACTTC,CASSPGMQETQYF
NA,TRBJ2-7,NA,TRBV5-4,13,TGTGCCAGCAGCTTGGGTCCGGGCGTCGAGCAGTACTTC,CASSLGPGVEQYF
NA,TRBJ1-4,NA,TRBV9,16,TGTGCCAGCAGCAACAAAGGGGGGTTCGGGGAGGAAAAACTGTTTTTT,CASSNKGGFGEEKLFF
NA,TRBJ2-2,NA,TRBV5-1,13,TGCGCCAGCAGCTTGGACGGGACCGGGGAGCTGTTTTTT,CASSLDGTGELFF
NA,TRBJ1-1,NA,TRBV7-8,14,TGTGCCAGCAGCCCAACCGGGAAGAACACTGAAGCTTTCTTT,CASSPTGKNTEAFF
NA,TRBJ2-7,NA,TRBV30,14,TGTGCCTGGGAGTCCTCCGGGACGGTGGGCGAGCAGTACTTC,CAWESSGTVGEQYF
NA,TRBJ1-1,NA,TRBV14,16,TGTGCCAGCAGCCAAGATGAATGGATAGAGAACACTGAAGCTTTCTTT,CASSQDEWIENTEAFF
NA,TRBJ1-1,NA,TRBV30,13,TGTGCCTGGAGGAATTTACAGGGTCTCGAAGCTTTCTTT,CAWRNLQGLEAFF
TRBD1,TRBJ2-1,NA,TRBV7-9,15,TGTGCCAGCAGCCCAGCAGGGGGCGCATCCAATGAGCAGTTCTTC,CASSPAGGASNEQFF
TRBD1,TRBJ1-2,NA,TRBV5-3,15,TGTGCCAGAAGCTTGGGGGACAGGTGGTACTATGGCTACACCTTC,CARSLGDRWYYGYTF
TRBD1,TRBJ1-5,NA,TRBV5-6,15,TGTGCCAGCAGCTCGGGACAGCCTCTTAATCAGCCCCAGCATTTT,CASSSGQPLNQPQHF
NA,TRBJ1-2,NA,TRBV6-5,14,TGTGCCAGCAGTTACTCGAACTCCGGCTATGGCTACACCTTC,CASSYSNSGYGYTF
NA,TRBJ2-1,NA,TRBV7-2,15,TGTGCCAGCACCAGAGGGGGGGGAGGTGGCAATGAGCAGTTCTTC,CASTRGGGGGNEQFF
NA,TRBJ1-1,NA,TRBV1,15,TGCACCAGCAGCCAAGTGAATCGGGACAGGGGTCGAGCTTTCTTT,CTSSQVNRDRGRAFF
TRBD1,TRBJ2-5,NA,TRBV27,14,TGTGCCAGCAGTACCCGGGACAGGGTGGAGACCCAGTACTTC,CASSTRDRVETQYF
TRBD2,TRBJ2-1,NA,TRBV5-1,18,TGCGCCAGCAGCTTGGCCGGGGGACTAGCGGGGGGTCGCGATGAGCAGTTCTTC,CASSLAGGLAGGRDEQFF
NA,TRBJ2-7,once,TRBV18,11,TGTGCCAGCTCACCGAGGGACGAGCAGTACTTC,CASSPRDEQYF
TRBD1,TRBJ2-2,NA,TRBV5-5,18,TGTGCCAGCAGCTCGATGTCCGGGACAGGGACGACAAAGGGGGAGCTGTTTTTT,CASSSMSGTGTTKGELFF
NA,TRBJ2-4,NA,TRBV27,17,TGTGCCAGCAGTTTATTTGGGGGGGCCTTATCCAAAAACATTCAGTACTTC,CASSLFGGALSKNIQYF
NA,TRBJ1-1,NA,TRBV6-5,13,TGTGCCAGCAATTTAAAGACAAACACTGAAGCTTTCTTT,CASNLKTNTEAFF
NA,TRBJ2-2,once,TRBV11-2,16,TGTGCCAGCAGCTTAGTAGGTGGCAGGGGCCACGGGGAGCTGTTTTTT,CASSLVGGRGHGELFF
NA,TRBJ1-2,NA,TRBV4-3,15,TGCGCCAGCAGCCAAGATCTGGGGGGACCTATGGGCTACACCTTC,CASSQDLGGPMGYTF